Below, 18 T cell receptor beta chains from the same sample are listed, as sequenced in a study of T cell responses to AZD1222 COVID-19 vaccine. Sequencing was performed with immunoSEQ multiplex PCR; in TCRdb, only in-frame clones are kept and a portion is missing. The sample contains 100,000 or so clones, just over 85% of which appear only once. The sample was peripheral blood, taken on day 0 of AZD1222 vaccination. The receptors derive from an adult in good health.

The chain links TRBV3-1 (or the pseudogene TRBV3-2) to TRBJ2-5, with a weak D call TRBD1 (5 bases). The germline V gene has CDR1 LGHDT and CDR2 YNNKEL (reference sequence). This CDR3 has 17 amino acids. Trimming stripped 3 bases from V and 1 base from J, with 18 bases between. This CDR3 reads CASSQGLWTRAQETQYF. The CDR3 DNA reads TGTGCCAGCAGCCAGGGGCTCTGGACACGGGCCCAAGAGACCCAGTACTTC.

The chain joins TRBV7-3 to TRBJ1-3; D remains ambiguous. The CDR3 is 15 amino acids. Germline values: CDR1 SGHTA, CDR2 FQGTGA. V was pared by 1 base and J by 3 bases, with 10 bases between. The CDR3 reads CASSLNGGYGNTIYF. CDR3 DNA: TGTGCCAGCAGCTTAAACGGAGGGTATGGAAACACCATATATTTT.

This clone came up once. The chain links TRBV5-4 to TRBJ2-6; maybe TRBD2 (6 bases). The germline V gene has CDR1 SGHNT and CDR2 YYREEE (reference sequence). The CDR3 length is 17 residues. V dropped 0 bases and J dropped 4 bases, with 14 bases sitting between them. The CDR3 loop reads CASSLGLVNTGANVLTF. The CDR3 coding sequence is TGTGCCAGCAGCTTGGGACTAGTGAATACCGGGGCCAACGTCCTGACTTTC.

A single count supports this clone. V and J are TRBV9 and TRBJ2-3; the match to TRBD2 covers 8 bases. The V gene's germline CDR1 is SGDLS and CDR2 YYNGEE. This CDR3 is 15 amino acids long. The V and J ends lost 1 base and 3 bases, in that order; junction bases with no gene match: 4. As DNA, the CDR3 is TGTGCCAGCAGCGTAAGGCCGGGAGGGACAGATACGCAGTATTTT. It encodes CASSVRPGGTDTQYF.

The chain joins TRBV7-2 to TRBJ1-5; TRBD1 matches at 9 bases. V was pared by 0 bases and J by 5 bases, with 11 bases of the junction left unmatched. Germline values: CDR1 SGHTA, CDR2 FQGNSA. This CDR3 region has 18 residues. The CDR3 DNA is TGTGCCAGCAGCTTAGCAAGGTGGGACAGGGAAGGTGATCAGCCCCAGCATTTT. It yields the protein CASSLARWDREGDQPQHF.

CDR3 amino acids: CAWIGQGTFYEQYF. As DNA, the CDR3 is TGTGCCTGGATCGGACAGGGGACCTTCTACGAGCAGTACTTC. This chain links TRBV30 with TRBJ2-7, with TRBD1 identical over 9 bases. Germline V gives CDR1 GTSNPN, CDR2 SVGIG (reference sequence). Trimming took 4 bases from V and 3 from J; bases not matched to a gene: 7. The CDR3 totals 14 residues.

The chain employs TRBV6-5 and TRBJ1-2; D may be TRBD1 (6 bases). Trimming took off 2 bases at V and 0 bases at J, with 13 bases between the two ends. The CDR3 sequence is 16 residues long. Germline V gives CDR1 MNHEY, CDR2 SVGAGI. The CDR3 spells CASSYLRGGPNYGYTF. In nucleotides, the CDR3 is TGTGCCAGCAGTTACCTGAGGGGGGGGCCTAACTATGGCTACACCTTC.

The chain combines TRBV5-4 with TRBJ1-1; possibly TRBD1 for D (5 bases). Trimming cost V 4 bases and J 1 base, with 11 bases left between them. The CDR3 is made up of 14 amino acids. Per the germline V gene, CDR1 is SGHNT and CDR2 is YYREEE (reference sequence). The chain's CDR3 is CASSTDMGNTEAFF. The CDR3 nucleotides read TGTGCCAGCAGCACGGACATGGGGAACACTGAAGCTTTCTTT.

This clone has only a few counts. The chain carries TRBV5-1 and TRBJ1-2; 9 bases agree with TRBD1. The CDR3 consists of 14 residues. The V and J ends lost 6 bases and 3 bases, in that order; junction bases with no gene match: 6. CDR1 SGHRS and CDR2 YFSETQ come from the germline V gene. In DNA, the CDR3 is TGCGCCAGCAAAGGACAGGGGAGGGACTATGGCTACACCTTC. Translation: CASKGQGRDYGYTF.

This clone was seen a few times. The chain links TRBV9 to TRBJ1-6; 11 nucleotides align to TRBD1. This CDR3 spans 16 amino acids. Germline-derived CDR1 and CDR2 are SGDLS and YYNGEE. The junction had 2 bases not matched to a gene; V was cut back by 0 bases and J by 6 bases. The CDR3 reads CASSVEGTGGNSPLHF. The CDR3 nucleotides are TGTGCCAGCAGCGTAGAGGGGACAGGGGGTAATTCACCCCTCCACTTT.

The chain couples TRBV13 to TRBJ1-2; D is possibly TRBD1 (5 bases). V lost 1 base and J lost 6, with 9 bases in between. Germline CDR1 and CDR2: PRHDT and FYEKMQ (reference sequence). The CDR3 extends over 13 amino acids. The CDR3: CASSLVPGDGYTF. CDR3 nucleotide sequence: TGTGCCAGCAGCTTAGTTCCGGGGGATGGCTACACCTTC.

The V and J genes are TRBV6-5 and TRBJ1-5, with 7 bases fitting TRBD1. V shed 8 bases and J 1 base; nucleotides not matched to a gene: 8. The CDR3 totals 15 residues. Germline V gene data show CDR1 as MNHEY and CDR2 as SVGAGI. CDR3 sequence (DNA): TGTGCCAGCGGCCGACAGGGTTCCAGCAATCAGCCCCAGCATTTT. This translates into CASGRQGSSNQPQHF.

The rearrangement uses TRBV15 and TRBJ2-5, with D perhaps matching TRBD1 or TRBD2 (5 bases each). Trimming left V 7 bases short and J 5 bases short, with 20 bases between. Per the germline V gene, CDR1 is LNHNV and CDR2 is YYDKDF (reference sequence). The CDR3 covers 15 residues. CDR3 bases: TGTGCCACCATGCGACCGGGACCCCGGTGGGAGACCCAGTACTTC. Encoded protein: CATMRPGPRWETQYF.

This chain joins TRBV24-1 and TRBJ1-5; perhaps TRBD1 as D (5 bases). The V gene's germline CDR1 is KGHDR and CDR2 SFDVKD. Trimming took 6 bases from V and 3 from J, leaving 11 bases between them. CDR3 length: 14 amino acids. The CDR3 here is CATSKAGNNQPQHF. The DNA for the CDR3 is TGTGCCACCAGTAAGGCAGGGAACAATCAGCCCCAGCATTTT.

This chain connects TRBV21-1 to TRBJ1-5. TRBV21-1 is listed as a pseudogene. This CDR3 region has 14 residues. The CDR3 protein is CASSKRKSNQPQHF. The CDR3 region has the DNA TGTGCCAGCAGCAAACGGAAGAGCAATCAGCCCCAGCATTTT.

This chain connects TRBV6-5 to TRBJ2-2, with 7 bases aligning to TRBD2. V gave up 5 bases and J gave up 4 bases; unmatched junction bases: 7. The CDR3 loop spans 15 amino acids. The germline V gene encodes CDR1 MNHEY and CDR2 SVGAGI. The DNA of the CDR3 is TGTGCCAGCAGTCGGGCGGGAGCTCGCACCGGGGAGCTGTTTTTT. Protein: CASSRAGARTGELFF.

The chain joins TRBV20-1 to TRBJ1-2; perhaps TRBD1 as D (5 bases). Looked up from germline, CDR1 is DFQATT and CDR2 is SNEGSKA (reference sequence). V shed 3 bases and J shed 10 bases, with 12 bases lying between them. The CDR3 consists of 11 residues. CDR3 in amino acids: CSASGAGSYTF. The DNA for the CDR3 is TGCAGTGCTAGTGGCGCAGGGTCCTACACCTTC.

This clone was picked up one time. The chain has TRBV30 and TRBJ1-1; tentative D call: TRBD1 (5 bases). Germline V gene lookup returns CDR1 GTSNPN and CDR2 SVGIG (reference sequence). Trimming pared 4 bases from V and 1 base from J, leaving 10 bases between. This CDR3 contains 13 residues. CDR3 bases: TGTGCCTGGACCTGGCAGGGGAACACTGAAGCTTTCTTT. This translates into CAWTWQGNTEAFF.